The T cell receptor beta chain described here comes from a study of shared T cell receptors in the human thymus. Assay used: immunoSEQ multiplex PCR; TCRdb lists only in-frame clones, some missing. The sample has roughly 710,000 clones; approximately 85% are singletons. Trimming removed 10 bases from V and 1 base from J, with 13 bases in between. From germline, CDR1 is MNHEY and CDR2 SMNVEV (reference sequence). CDR3 length equals 14 residues. This clone came up once. This sample also belongs to another study, concerning human thymus T cells. That source notes: Related reports documented highly overlapping thymic repertoires among unrelated individuals.

The J gene is TRBJ2-2, the V gene TRBV27; D perhaps matches TRBD1 (6 bases). Source material: thymocytes. This clonotype originated in a girl under three years old with a congenital heart defect. CDR3 sequence reads: CATATGRNTGELFF. CDR3 nucleotides: TGTGCCACCGCGACAGGACGGAACACCGGGGAGCTGTTTTTT.